Sequencing of this TCR beta chain was carried out in a study of Ad26.COV2.S vaccination and SARS-CoV-2 variants. Study at large: Within the COV1001 Ad26.COV2.S trial arm, the donor was enrolled. The vaccine Ad26.COV2.S was put into the muscle once, or twice with 56 days between.

Overall study results and limits: Using TCR breadth and depth analyses may have led to underestimated total T cell responses.

Regarding this clone: What it binds is unknown.

Profiled with immunoSEQ multiplex PCR; TCRdb holds only in-frame clones, not every one. Seen here are some 320,000 clones, 86% observed once, and the top ten hold 1.9%. Documented treatment: 19 received Ad26.COV2.S at low or high dose, single or two shots; roughly 5 received placebo; per-sample allocation not given. Day 63 after the first vaccine or placebo injection was the time point for sampling. Vaccine was an Ad26 vector expressing Wuhan-strain SARS-CoV-2 spike. The receptor was isolated from a person between 18 and 60 years old who received the Ad26.COV2.S COVID-19 vaccine or a placebo. Sequenced here: peripheral blood, sampled in a trial of Ad26.COV2.S vaccine versus placebo.

Here the CDR3 reads CATSRDLTPQGNQPQHF. DNA of the CDR3: TGTGCCACCAGCAGAGATTTAACACCCCAGGGCAATCAGCCCCAGCATTTT. The rearrangement joins TRBV15 to TRBJ1-5; D ambiguous. The CDR3 length is 17 residues. V was trimmed by 0 bases and J by 2 bases, leaving 14 bases between them. Germline CDR1 reads LNHNV; CDR2 reads YYDKDF (reference sequence).